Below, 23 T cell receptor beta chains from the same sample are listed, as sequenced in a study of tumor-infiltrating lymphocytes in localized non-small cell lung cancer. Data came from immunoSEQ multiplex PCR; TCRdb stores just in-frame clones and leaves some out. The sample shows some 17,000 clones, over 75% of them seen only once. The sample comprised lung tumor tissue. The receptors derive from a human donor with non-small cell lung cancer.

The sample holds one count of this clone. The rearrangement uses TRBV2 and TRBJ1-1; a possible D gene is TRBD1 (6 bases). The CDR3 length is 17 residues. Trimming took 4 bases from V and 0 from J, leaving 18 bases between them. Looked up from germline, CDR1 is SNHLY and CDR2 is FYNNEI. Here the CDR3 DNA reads TGTGCCAGCAGTGGAATCCACGCAGGGGAAATGAACACTGAAGCTTTCTTT. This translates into CASSGIHAGEMNTEAFF.

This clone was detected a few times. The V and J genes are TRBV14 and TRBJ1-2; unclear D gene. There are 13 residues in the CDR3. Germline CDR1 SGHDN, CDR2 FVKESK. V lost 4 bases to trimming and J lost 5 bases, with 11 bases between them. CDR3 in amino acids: CASSRNLAYGYTF. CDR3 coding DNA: TGTGCCAGCAGCCGGAATTTAGCGTATGGCTACACCTTC.

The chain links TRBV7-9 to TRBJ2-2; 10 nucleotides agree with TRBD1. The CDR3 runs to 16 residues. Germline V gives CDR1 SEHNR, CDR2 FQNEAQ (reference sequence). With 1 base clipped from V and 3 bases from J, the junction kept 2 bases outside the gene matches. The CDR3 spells CASSLGDRGDTGELFF. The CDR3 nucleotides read TGTGCCAGCAGCTTAGGGGACAGGGGAGACACCGGGGAGCTGTTTTTT.

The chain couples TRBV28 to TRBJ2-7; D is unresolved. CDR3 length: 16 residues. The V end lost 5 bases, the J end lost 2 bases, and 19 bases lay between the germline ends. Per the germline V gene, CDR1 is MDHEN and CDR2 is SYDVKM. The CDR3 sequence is CASSPLDLAGAYEQYF. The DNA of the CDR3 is TGTGCCAGCAGTCCACTTGATCTGGCAGGCGCCTACGAGCAGTACTTC. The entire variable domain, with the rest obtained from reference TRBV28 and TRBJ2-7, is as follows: DVKVTQSSRYLVKRTGEKVFLECVQDMDHENMFWYRQDPGLGLRLIYFSYDVKMKEKGDIPEGYSVSREKKERFSLILESASTNQTSMYLCASSPLDLAGAYEQYFGPGTRLTVT.

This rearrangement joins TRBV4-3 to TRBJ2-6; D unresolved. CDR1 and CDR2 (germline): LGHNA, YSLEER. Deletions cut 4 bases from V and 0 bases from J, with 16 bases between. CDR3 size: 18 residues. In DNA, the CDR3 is TGCGCCAGCAGCCCAGACCCAGGCCCGGGCTCTGGGGCCAACGTCCTGACTTTC. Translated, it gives CASSPDPGPGSGANVLTF.

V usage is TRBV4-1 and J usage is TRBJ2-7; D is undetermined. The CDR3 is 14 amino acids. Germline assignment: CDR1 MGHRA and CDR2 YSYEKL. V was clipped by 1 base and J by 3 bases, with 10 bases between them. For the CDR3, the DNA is TGCGCCAGCAGCCAAGGGGTAGGACGCTACGAGCAGTACTTC. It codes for CASSQGVGRYEQYF.

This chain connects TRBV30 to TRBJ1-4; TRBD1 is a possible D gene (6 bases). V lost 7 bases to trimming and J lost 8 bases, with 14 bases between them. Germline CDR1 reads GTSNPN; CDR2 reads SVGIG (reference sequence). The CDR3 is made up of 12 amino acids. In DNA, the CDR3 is TGTGCCTTGGTCGGGGGCAGGGAAAAACTGTTTTTT. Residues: CALVGGREKLFF.

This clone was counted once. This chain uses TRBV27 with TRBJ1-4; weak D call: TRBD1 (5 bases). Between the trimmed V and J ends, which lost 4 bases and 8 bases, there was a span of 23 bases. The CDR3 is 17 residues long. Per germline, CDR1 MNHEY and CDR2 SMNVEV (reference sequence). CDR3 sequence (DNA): TGTGCCAGCAGTTCCACTCCCGGGATCCCCGGGGGAGAAAAACTGTTTTTT. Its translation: CASSSTPGIPGGEKLFF.

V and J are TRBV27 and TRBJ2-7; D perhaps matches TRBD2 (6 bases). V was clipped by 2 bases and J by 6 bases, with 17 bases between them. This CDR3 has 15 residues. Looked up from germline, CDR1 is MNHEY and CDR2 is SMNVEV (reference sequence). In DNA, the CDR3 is TGTGCCAGCAGTTTAAGTGCGGGGATTCAGAGCGAGCAGTACTTC. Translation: CASSLSAGIQSEQYF.

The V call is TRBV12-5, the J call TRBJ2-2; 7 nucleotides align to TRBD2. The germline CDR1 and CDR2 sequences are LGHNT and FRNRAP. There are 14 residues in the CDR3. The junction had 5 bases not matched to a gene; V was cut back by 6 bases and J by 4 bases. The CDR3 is CASGGPSGTGELFF. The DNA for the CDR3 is TGTGCTAGTGGGGGACCTAGCGGCACCGGGGAGCTGTTTTTT.

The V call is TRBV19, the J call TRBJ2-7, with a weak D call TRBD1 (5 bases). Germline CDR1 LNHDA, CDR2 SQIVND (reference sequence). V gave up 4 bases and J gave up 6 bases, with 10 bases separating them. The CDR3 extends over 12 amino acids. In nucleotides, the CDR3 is TGTGCCAGTAGTACTGCAGGGCGCGAGCAGTACTTC. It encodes CASSTAGREQYF.

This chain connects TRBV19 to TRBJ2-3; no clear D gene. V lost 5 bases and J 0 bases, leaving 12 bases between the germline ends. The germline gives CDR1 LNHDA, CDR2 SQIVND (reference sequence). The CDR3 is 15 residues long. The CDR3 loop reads CASSFLTSSTDTQYF. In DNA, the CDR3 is TGTGCCAGTAGTTTCTTGACCTCTAGCACAGATACGCAGTATTTT.

The CDR3: CAISPVDRVETQYF. The CDR3 DNA reads as TGTGCCATCAGTCCCGTGGACAGGGTAGAGACCCAGTACTTC. The chain recombines TRBV10-3 with TRBJ2-5; 8 positions match TRBD1. Losses at the gene ends were 5 bases for V and 4 bases for J; bases not matched to a gene: 6. This CDR3 region has 14 residues. Germline-derived CDR1 and CDR2 are ENHRY and SYGVKD.

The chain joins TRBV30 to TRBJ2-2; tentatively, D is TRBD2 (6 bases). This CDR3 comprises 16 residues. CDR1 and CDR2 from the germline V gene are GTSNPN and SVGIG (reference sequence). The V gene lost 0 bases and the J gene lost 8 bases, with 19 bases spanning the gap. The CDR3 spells CAWSVRFTSGTGELFF. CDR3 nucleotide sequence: TGTGCCTGGAGTGTACGGTTTACATCTGGGACTGGGGAGCTGTTTTTT.

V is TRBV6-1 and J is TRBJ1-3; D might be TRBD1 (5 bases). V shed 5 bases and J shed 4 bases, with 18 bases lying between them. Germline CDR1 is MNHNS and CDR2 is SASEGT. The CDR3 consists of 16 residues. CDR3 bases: TGTGCCAGCAGTAAAGGGTCCCAGGGAGAAGGAAACACCATATATTTT. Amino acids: CASSKGSQGEGNTIYF.

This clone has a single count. In DNA, the CDR3 is TGTGCCAGCAGCTTATTCCCAACGGCGGGGGCAAGCACTGAAGCTTTCTTT. Translated: CASSLFPTAGASTEAFF. This rearrangement joins TRBV11-2 to TRBJ1-1, with D possibly matching TRBD1 (6 bases). The V gene's germline CDR1 is SGHAT and CDR2 FQNNGV. Trimming stripped 2 bases from V and 4 bases from J, with 20 bases between. This CDR3 has 17 amino acids.

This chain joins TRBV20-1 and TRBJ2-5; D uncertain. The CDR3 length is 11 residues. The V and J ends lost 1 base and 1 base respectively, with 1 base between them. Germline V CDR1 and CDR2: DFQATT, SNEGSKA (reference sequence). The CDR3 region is CSARAQETQYF. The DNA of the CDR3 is TGCAGTGCTAGAGCCCAAGAGACCCAGTACTTC.

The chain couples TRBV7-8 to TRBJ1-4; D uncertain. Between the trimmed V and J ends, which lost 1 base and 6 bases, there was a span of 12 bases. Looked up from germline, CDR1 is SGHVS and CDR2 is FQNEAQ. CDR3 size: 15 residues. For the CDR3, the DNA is TGTGCCAGCAGCTTAGGGGGTCGGGAGCATGAAAAACTGTTTTTT. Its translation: CASSLGGREHEKLFF.

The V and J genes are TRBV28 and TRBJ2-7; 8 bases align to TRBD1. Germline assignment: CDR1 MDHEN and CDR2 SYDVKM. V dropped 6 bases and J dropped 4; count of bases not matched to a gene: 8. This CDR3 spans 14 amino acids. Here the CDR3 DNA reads TGTGCCAGCAGAGAACTGACAGGGGATTACGAGCAGTACTTC. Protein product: CASRELTGDYEQYF. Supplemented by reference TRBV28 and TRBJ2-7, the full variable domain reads DVKVTQSSRYLVKRTGEKVFLECVQDMDHENMFWYRQDPGLGLRLIYFSYDVKMKEKGDIPEGYSVSREKKERFSLILESASTNQTSMYLCASRELTGDYEQYFGPGTRLTVT.

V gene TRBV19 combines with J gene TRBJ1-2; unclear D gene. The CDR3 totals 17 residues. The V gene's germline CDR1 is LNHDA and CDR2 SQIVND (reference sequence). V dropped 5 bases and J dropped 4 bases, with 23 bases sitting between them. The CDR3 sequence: CASSPDIGGKPFYGYTF. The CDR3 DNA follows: TGTGCCAGTAGTCCCGACATTGGCGGGAAACCGTTCTATGGCTACACCTTC.

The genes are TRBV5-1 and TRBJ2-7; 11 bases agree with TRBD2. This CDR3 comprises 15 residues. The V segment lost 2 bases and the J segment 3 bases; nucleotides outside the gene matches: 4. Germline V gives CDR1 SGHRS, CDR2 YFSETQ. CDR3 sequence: CASSFGTSGLYEQYF. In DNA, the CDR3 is TGCGCCAGCAGCTTTGGGACTAGCGGACTCTACGAGCAGTACTTC.

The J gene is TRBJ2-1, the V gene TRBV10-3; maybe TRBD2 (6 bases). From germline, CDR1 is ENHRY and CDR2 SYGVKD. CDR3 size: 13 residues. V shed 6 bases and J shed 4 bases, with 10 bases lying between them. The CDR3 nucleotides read TGTGCCATCAGAACCGGGACTTACAATGAGCAGTTCTTC. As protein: CAIRTGTYNEQFF.

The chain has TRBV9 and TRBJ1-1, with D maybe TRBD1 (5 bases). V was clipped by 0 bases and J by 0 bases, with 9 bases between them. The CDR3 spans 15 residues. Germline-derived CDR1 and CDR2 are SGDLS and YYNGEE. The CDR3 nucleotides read TGTGCCAGCAGCGTAGGGGGGGGAGTGAACACTGAAGCTTTCTTT. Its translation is CASSVGGGVNTEAFF.